The 11 T cell receptor beta chains listed next were all sequenced from one sample in a study of tumor and adjacent non-tumor tissue in lung cancer. The template was RNA from unsorted bulk tissue. TCRbeta libraries were built with three rounds of nested PCR, modified from ARM-PCR. TCRdb re-called the multiplex PCR reads through MiXCR, storing one row per CDR3 protein. The repertoire holds under 250,000 distinct CDR3 sequences, 70% to 75% seen once, with approximately 26% in the top ten. Sequencing used lung tumor tissue. The receptors were sampled from a man in his fifties or sixties with non-small cell lung cancer.

This clonotype was counted at least ten times. The chain has TRBV12-3 or TRBV12-4 and TRBJ2-1; D is possibly TRBD1 (6 bases). The CDR3 is made up of 15 amino acids. The germline V and J ends were trimmed by 6 bases and 8 bases, with 20 bases remaining between them. Written as DNA, the CDR3 is TGTGCCAGCAGCCGTGGTAGGGGGAGTAGGGATGAGCAGTTCTTC. This sequence encodes CASSRGRGSRDEQFF.

The V call is TRBV10-3, the J call TRBJ2-1; tentatively, D is TRBD2 (6 bases). Germline V gene lookup returns CDR1 ENHRY and CDR2 SYGVKD. The CDR3 length is 15 residues. V was shortened by 4 bases and J by 0 bases, with 10 bases between the two germline ends. The CDR3 loop reads CAISAVAVSYNEQFF. CDR3 nucleotides: TGTGCCATCAGTGCTGTAGCGGTCTCCTACAATGAGCAGTTCTTC.

The V gene is TRBV29-1, the J gene TRBJ2-3; no firm D call. This CDR3 region has 13 residues. Trimming took 4 bases from V and 1 from J, leaving 9 bases between them. CDR1 is SQVTM, CDR2 ANQGSEA, per germline. CDR3 nucleotides: TGCAGCGTTGTAGGTGGGGGCACAGATACGCAGTATTTT. It yields the protein CSVVGGGTDTQYF.

In this sample, this clonotype turned up once. Compared with germline, one end of the junction differs, possibly owing to a read error. The CDR3 region is CASSMSLGVVGEQYF. In nucleotides, the CDR3 is TGTGCCAGCAGCATGTCCCTGGGGGTGGTAGGCGAGCAATACTTC. The J gene is TRBJ2-7, the V gene TRBV5-4; D may be TRBD1 or TRBD2 (5 bases each). This CDR3 contains 15 residues. Germline V gene lookup returns CDR1 SGHNT and CDR2 YYREEE (reference sequence).

This clonotype has a count of ten or more. The rearrangement uses TRBV5-1 and TRBJ2-7; no clear D gene. V was pared by 1 base and J by 3 bases, with 11 bases between. The CDR3 contains 14 residues. Germline-derived CDR1 and CDR2 are SGHRS and YFSETQ. CDR3 region: CASSLSAGIYEQYF. The CDR3 DNA sequence: TGCGCCAGCAGCTTGTCAGCAGGAATCTACGAGCAGTACTTC.

About this clonotype itself: At one boundary the junction diverges from the germline segment, which might be a read error. V is TRBV6-1 and J is TRBJ2-7; TRBD1 aligns across 8 bases. Germline V gene lookup returns CDR1 MNHNS and CDR2 SASEGT. The CDR3 is made up of 16 amino acids. The CDR3 sequence is CASSEYRTGRLYEQNF. The CDR3 region has the DNA TGTGCCAGCAGTGAATACCGGACAGGGAGACTATACGAGCAGAACTTC.

There are a few counts of this clonotype. V gene TRBV4-1 combines with J gene TRBJ2-4; 10 bases agree with TRBD2. CDR3 length: 19 residues. Germline trimming cut 4 bases from V and 1 base from J; bases unmatched to any gene: 13. The germline CDR1 and CDR2 sequences are MGHRA and YSYEKL. This CDR3 is CASSPGVASGSYAKNIQYF. CDR3 DNA sequence: TGCGCCAGCAGCCCTGGCGTGGCTAGCGGGAGTTACGCCAAAAACATTCAGTACTTC.

A word on this clonotype: This may come from a read error, since a much larger clone is one base off. The V gene is TRBV12-3 or TRBV12-4, the J gene TRBJ2-1, with 8 bases identical to TRBD2. This CDR3 is 15 amino acids long. Here the CDR3 DNA reads TGTGCCAGCAGTTTGCAAGCGGGAGTGAGAGATGATCAGTTCTTC. It codes for CASSLQAGVRDDQFF.

Worth noting for this clonotype: A junction boundary mismatches the germline segment, possibly from a read error. The chain links TRBV20-1 to TRBJ2-3, with 8 bases fitting TRBD1. CDR1 and CDR2 (germline): DFQATT, SNEGSKA (reference sequence). The CDR3 covers 14 residues. This chain's CDR3 is CGARLGQGTDTQFF. CDR3 nucleotide sequence: TGCGGTGCTAGGTTAGGACAGGGCACAGATACGCAGTTTTTT.

As for this clonotype: A much larger clonotype is one base distant, so this may be a read error. This chain connects TRBV29-1 to TRBJ1-6; tentative D call: TRBD1 (6 bases). V lost 1 base, J lost 8 bases, and 12 bases lay in between. The CDR3 runs to 14 residues. The germline CDR1 and CDR2 sequences are SQVTM and ANQGSEA. The CDR3 loop reads CSVEAGTPDSPLHF. CDR3 bases: TGCAGCGTTGAAGCCGGGACACCTGATTCACCCCTCCACTTT.

The chain has TRBV6-4 and TRBJ2-3; the D call may be TRBD1 or TRBD2 (5 bases each). The CDR3 length is 15 residues. CDR1 MRHNA and CDR2 SNTAGT come from the germline V gene. V lost 5 bases and J 2 bases, leaving 14 bases between the germline ends. The CDR3 DNA follows: TGTGCCAGCAGTCATAGTGGGACCTTCACAGATACGCAGTATTTT. Translation gives CASSHSGTFTDTQYF.